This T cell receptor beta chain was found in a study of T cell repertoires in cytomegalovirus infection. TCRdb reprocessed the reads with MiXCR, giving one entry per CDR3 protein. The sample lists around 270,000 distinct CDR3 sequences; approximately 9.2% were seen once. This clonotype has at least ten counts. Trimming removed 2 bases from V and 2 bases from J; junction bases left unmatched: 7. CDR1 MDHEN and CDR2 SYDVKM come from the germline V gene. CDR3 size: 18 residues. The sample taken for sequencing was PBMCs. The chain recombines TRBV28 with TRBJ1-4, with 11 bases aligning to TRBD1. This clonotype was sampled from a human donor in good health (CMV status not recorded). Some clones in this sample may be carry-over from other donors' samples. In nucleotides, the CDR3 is TGTGCCAGCAGTTTAATCGGACAGGGGGCTTTGACTAATGAAAAACTGTTTTTT. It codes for CASSLIGQGALTNEKLFF.